The 13 T cell receptor beta chains below all came from one sample that was sequenced in a study of vaccination and CD4 T cells after COVID-19. These receptors have no known antigen. Cultured CD4+ T cell DNA underwent sequencing with the Oncomine TCR Beta short-read assay. MiXCR, run by TCRdb on the PCR reads, gives a single entry per CDR3 protein. The table lists around 15,000 distinct CDR3 sequences, 53% of them singletons. Regarding treatment: roughly 10-day PBMC culture with coronavirus spike peptide pools or control peptides (ViraFEST assay). The sample consisted of CD4+ T cells from blood, cultured in vitro, taken before SARS-CoV-2 vaccination. The receptors shown here come from a human donor who had recovered from COVID-19.

The genes are TRBV12-3 or TRBV12-4 and TRBJ2-7; 8 bases agree with TRBD1. V lost 3 bases, J lost 4 bases, and 2 bases stayed unmatched. This CDR3 comprises 13 residues. The CDR3 protein is CASSLTGAYEQYF. CDR3 DNA: TGTGCCAGCAGTTTGACAGGGGCTTACGAGCAGTACTTC.

The chain has TRBV7-9 and TRBJ1-1; D not certain. CDR3 length: 12 residues. CDR1 is SEHNR, CDR2 FQNEAQ, per germline (reference sequence). Trimming cost V 0 bases and J 11 bases, with 10 bases left between them. CDR3 protein: CASSLAGSKAFF. In nucleotides, the CDR3 is TGTGCCAGCAGCTTAGCGGGAAGTAAGGCTTTCTTT. Looking up the rest from reference TRBV7-9 and TRBJ1-1 gives the full variable domain: DTGVSQNPRHKITKRGQNVTFRCDPISEHNRLYWYRQTLGQGPEFLTYFQNEAQLEKSRLLSDRFSAERPKGSFSTLEIQRTEQGDSAMYLCASSLAGSKAFFGQGTRLTVV.

The chain couples TRBV2 to TRBJ2-3, with 7 bases matching TRBD2. This CDR3 spans 15 amino acids. Trimming at V came to 3 bases and at J to 5 bases, leaving 8 bases not matched to a gene. Germline CDR1 SNHLY, CDR2 FYNNEI. This chain's CDR3 is CASSDSAGRGDTQYF. The CDR3 DNA follows: TGTGCCAGCAGTGATAGCGCGGGGAGGGGAGATACGCAGTATTTT. Variable domain in full (rest from reference TRBV2 and TRBJ2-3): EPEVTQTPSHQVTQMGQEVILRCVPISNHLYFYWYRQILGQKVEFLVSFYNNEISEKSEIFDDQFSVERPDGSNFTLKIRSTKLEDSAMYFCASSDSAGRGDTQYFGPGTRLTVL.

This chain joins TRBV5-1 and TRBJ1-2; possibly TRBD1 for D (6 bases). Per the germline V gene, CDR1 is SGHRS and CDR2 is YFSETQ. The V end was cut by 0 bases, the J end by 4 bases, with 13 bases between. The CDR3 is 15 residues long. The CDR3 region has the DNA TGCGCCAGCAGCTTGGAGGCGGACAGAGCCTATGGCTACACCTTC. Protein: CASSLEADRAYGYTF.

The rearrangement links TRBV4-2 to TRBJ1-5; D gene unclear. Trimming stripped 1 base from V and 6 bases from J, with 10 bases between. CDR1 and CDR2 (germline): LGHNA, YNFKEQ. CDR3 length: 14 residues. The CDR3 reads CASSQVLAGQPQHF. In DNA, the CDR3 is TGTGCCAGCAGCCAAGTGCTTGCTGGTCAGCCCCAGCATTTT.

This clonotype turned up a few times. The chain is built from TRBV6-2 or TRBV6-3 and TRBJ2-7, with 9 bases matching TRBD1. The germline V gene has CDR1 MNHEY and CDR2 SVGEGT. This CDR3 region has 14 residues. V was pared by 6 bases and J by 5 bases, with 8 bases of the junction left unmatched. CDR3 in amino acids: CASSRGTGYHEQYF. The CDR3 DNA reads TGTGCCAGCAGCAGAGGGACAGGGTACCACGAGCAGTACTTC.

The genes are TRBV27 and TRBJ2-2, with 10 bases that match TRBD2. Germline values: CDR1 MNHEY, CDR2 SMNVEV (reference sequence). V gave up 5 bases and J gave up 3 bases; unmatched junction bases: 9. The length of the CDR3 is 17 residues. CDR3 bases: TGTGCCAGCAGTCTAATTGGGACTAGCGCTTACACCGGGGAGCTGTTTTTT. Translation gives CASSLIGTSAYTGELFF.

The V gene is TRBV4-1, the J gene TRBJ2-7, with D perhaps matching TRBD1 or TRBD2 (5 bases each). Per germline, CDR1 MGHRA and CDR2 YSYEKL. V was cut by 4 bases and J by 6 bases, with 22 bases left in between. This CDR3 contains 16 residues. The CDR3 coding sequence is TGCGCCAGCAGCCTCAGATCGGACATTGAGGGTGTCGAGCAGTACTTC. It encodes CASSLRSDIEGVEQYF.

This clonotype was detected once. This sequence joins TRBV5-4 and TRBJ2-7, with 12 bases fitting TRBD1. The germline V gene has CDR1 SGHNT and CDR2 YYREEE (reference sequence). The CDR3 is 15 residues long. Germline trimming cut 5 bases from V and 1 base from J; bases unmatched to any gene: 4. CDR3 protein: CASSRDRGQSYEQYF. The CDR3 DNA sequence: TGTGCCAGCAGTCGGGACAGGGGGCAATCCTACGAGCAGTACTTC.

The chain's CDR3 is CASSFSGVGETQYF. CDR3 bases: TGTGCCAGCAGCTTTTCCGGGGTGGGGGAGACCCAGTACTTC. V and J are TRBV5-4 and TRBJ2-5; tentatively, D is TRBD2 (5 bases). V shed 2 bases and J shed 5 bases, with 13 bases lying between them. From germline, CDR1 is SGHNT and CDR2 YYREEE (reference sequence). The CDR3 consists of 14 residues.

This rearrangement joins TRBV6-1 to TRBJ1-2; D not resolved. CDR1 MNHNS and CDR2 SASEGT come from the germline V gene. The CDR3 spans 16 residues. Trimming shortened V by 5 bases and J by 1 base, and 17 bases separated the two germline ends. The CDR3 region has the DNA TGTGCCAGCAGTCCGGGCTCCGGCGCACTTAACTATGGCTACACCTTC. It codes for CASSPGSGALNYGYTF.

This chain links TRBV20-1 with TRBJ2-3; D is unclear. Germline CDR1 and CDR2: DFQATT and SNEGSKA (reference sequence). This CDR3 is 11 amino acids long. V lost 3 bases, J lost 10 bases, and 11 bases lay in between. CDR3 bases: TGCAGTGCTAGCCAAGATAACGCGCAGTATTTT. Amino acids: CSASQDNAQYF.

The chain uses TRBV4-2 and TRBJ2-7; 12 bases match TRBD1. Germline lookup yields CDR1 LGHNA and CDR2 YNFKEQ. Unmatched junction bases numbered 5, after V lost 2 bases and J lost 6 bases. The CDR3 contains 15 residues. CDR3: CASSQWLGQGAEQYF. DNA for the CDR3: TGTGCCAGCAGCCAATGGCTGGGACAGGGGGCCGAGCAGTACTTC.